These 10 T cell receptor beta chains share one sample of origin, sequenced in a study of shared clonotypes between healthy human individuals. The method was immunoSEQ multiplex PCR; TCRdb's version includes in-frame clones alone and lacks a portion of them. The table has hundreds of thousands of clones, more than 70% seen once. The sequencing sample was made of memory CD4+ T cells sorted from blood. Subset noted: CD45RA-negative fraction. The receptor source for this set is a woman under 40 in good health.

The chain links TRBV18 to TRBJ2-5, with D tentatively TRBD1 (6 bases). Germline V gene sequence: CDR1 KGHSH, CDR2 LQKENI. The CDR3 spans 12 residues. V lost 5 bases and J lost 4, with 8 bases in between. CDR3 coding DNA: TGTGCCAGCTCAAAGGACAGAGAGACCCAGTACTTC. It encodes CASSKDRETQYF.

The V gene is TRBV7-9, the J gene TRBJ2-2; D not certain. The CDR3 has 15 residues. V was clipped by 5 bases and J by 1 base, with 11 bases between them. Germline CDR1 is SEHNR and CDR2 is FQNEAQ (reference sequence). The CDR3 DNA reads as TGTGCCAGCAGCCCCTTCGGCCGGAACACCGGGGAGCTGTTTTTT. This sequence encodes CASSPFGRNTGELFF.

This clone was counted a few times. The rearrangement links TRBV7-2 to TRBJ2-2; 11 positions match TRBD2. The CDR3 has 16 residues. The V segment lost 4 bases and the J segment 4 bases; nucleotides outside the gene matches: 5. Germline loops: CDR1 SGHTA, CDR2 FQGNSA. CDR3 loop: CASSSLAGGGTGELFF. Written as DNA, the CDR3 is TGTGCCAGCAGCTCCTTAGCGGGAGGGGGCACCGGGGAGCTGTTTTTT.

This clone was seen more than once but under ten times. The rearrangement joins TRBV16 to TRBJ1-5; no firm D call. CDR3 size: 15 residues. Trimming took off 0 bases at V and 0 bases at J, with 6 bases between the two ends. From germline, CDR1 is KGHSY and CDR2 FQNENV. The CDR3 region is CASSQSSTSNQPQHF. CDR3 sequence (DNA): TGTGCCAGCAGCCAATCTTCAACTAGCAATCAGCCCCAGCATTTT.

V usage is TRBV29-1 and J usage is TRBJ1-5, with a weak D call TRBD1 (5 bases). The CDR3 sequence is 12 residues long. Trimming removed 6 bases from V and 3 bases from J, with 9 bases in between. The germline gives CDR1 SQVTM, CDR2 ANQGSEA. The CDR3 reads CSVQDTNQPQHF. As DNA, the CDR3 is TGCAGCGTGCAGGACACCAATCAGCCCCAGCATTTT.

For this clone: This specimen includes other DNA sequences encoding the same CDR3. This chain links TRBV6-1 with TRBJ1-1; no definite D call. The germline V gene has CDR1 MNHNS and CDR2 SASEGT. V lost 3 bases to trimming and J lost 5 bases, with 13 bases between them. The CDR3 runs to 14 residues. CDR3 sequence: CASSETGAVTEAFF. In nucleotides, the CDR3 is TGTGCCAGCAGTGAGACGGGCGCAGTAACTGAAGCTTTCTTT.

V is TRBV19 and J is TRBJ1-5; D call uncertain. With 6 bases removed from V and 0 bases from J, the gap between germline ends came to 9 bases. Germline assignment: CDR1 LNHDA and CDR2 SQIVND (reference sequence). There are 14 residues in the CDR3. Here the CDR3 DNA reads TGTGCCAGTAGGTCTAGAGATAGCAATCAGCCCCAGCATTTT. Protein sequence: CASRSRDSNQPQHF.

The CDR3 is CASSLGLAGPDEQFF. The CDR3 DNA sequence: TGTGCCAGCAGCTTAGGACTAGCGGGCCCGGATGAGCAGTTCTTC. This sequence joins TRBV7-2 and TRBJ2-1, with 10 bases aligning to TRBD2. Losses at the gene ends were 1 base for V and 8 bases for J; bases not matched to a gene: 5. Looked up from germline, CDR1 is SGHTA and CDR2 is FQGNSA. The CDR3 sequence is 15 residues long.

This clone showed up just once. The chain has TRBV27 and TRBJ1-2; 7 bases match TRBD1. In germline, CDR1 is MNHEY, CDR2 SMNVEV (reference sequence). Trimming removed 10 bases from V and 4 bases from J; junction bases left unmatched: 15. This CDR3 is 15 amino acids long. The CDR3 sequence: CATRKAGQSFYGYTF. CDR3 DNA sequence: TGTGCCACTCGTAAGGCGGGACAGTCGTTCTATGGCTACACCTTC.

The chain recombines TRBV5-5 with TRBJ1-2; D ambiguous. CDR1 and CDR2 from the germline V gene are SGHKS and YYEKEE (reference sequence). CDR3 length: 14 amino acids. V gave up 0 bases and J gave up 4 bases, with 10 bases separating them. CDR3 DNA sequence: TGTGCCAGCAGCTTGGGAGGGCAGCCCTATGGCTACACCTTC. Translation: CASSLGGQPYGYTF. The full variable domain, with the rest looked up from reference TRBV5-5 and TRBJ1-2, is DAGVTQSPTHLIKTRGQQVTLRCSPISGHKSVSWYQQVLGQGPQFIFQYYEKEERGRGNFPDRFSARQFPNYSSELNVNALLLGDSALYLCASSLGGQPYGYTFGSGTRLTVV.